These 7 T cell receptor beta chains originate from one sample sequenced in a study of human T cells and chemical hapten exposure. TCRdb reprocessed the RACE reads via MiXCR and lists one record per CDR3 protein. The data contain more than 250,000 distinct CDR3 sequences, 8.6% of them singletons. Documented time point: pre-sensitization, week 0. Stated treatment: therapeutic diphenylcyclopropenone sensitization with weekly scalp DPC. Sequences were derived from whole blood, sampled in connection with sensitization to the hapten diphenylcyclopropenone (DPC). These receptor sequences come from a woman between 35 and 50 years old with alopecia areata. Some clones in this sample may be carry-over from other donors' samples.

The chain has TRBV24-1 and TRBJ2-1; 7 positions agree with TRBD2. CDR1 is KGHDR and CDR2 is SFDVKD in the germline V gene. This CDR3 spans 13 amino acids. The ends lost 12 bases at V and 7 bases at J; junction bases unmatched: 11. The DNA for the CDR3 is TGTGCCTGCGGGAGCCTGGCAGGAAATGAGCAGTTCTTC. Its translation: CACGSLAGNEQFF.

This clonotype has more than one count but fewer than ten. The rearrangement uses TRBV10-3 and TRBJ2-5; 7 bases are a match to TRBD1. The V gene end was trimmed by 6 bases and the J gene end by 1 base; junction bases not matched to a gene: 8. The CDR3 consists of 15 residues. CDR1 is ENHRY, CDR2 SYGVKD, per germline. CDR3 coding DNA: TGTGCCATCAGGACAGGGCTGATGAGCCAAGAGACCCAGTACTTC. Its translation is CAIRTGLMSQETQYF.

This clonotype was seen a handful of times. V is TRBV7-8 and J is TRBJ1-5, with 9 positions matching TRBD1. V trimming: 0 bases; J trimming: 2 bases; junction bases outside the gene matches: 2. The germline V gene has CDR1 SGHVS and CDR2 FQNEAQ. This CDR3 comprises 16 residues. CDR3 protein: CASSLAGQGRNQPQHF. CDR3 sequence (DNA): TGTGCCAGCAGCTTAGCGGGACAGGGCCGCAATCAGCCCCAGCATTTT.

This rearrangement joins TRBV7-9 to TRBJ2-3; no definite D call. Germline CDR1 SEHNR, CDR2 FQNEAQ (reference sequence). The CDR3 runs 19 residues. V lost 2 bases and J lost 0, with 21 bases in between. The CDR3 DNA is TGTGCCAGCAGCTTAAGTTTTCGTGGTGAGGAAAGGAGCACAGATACGCAGTATTTT. Amino acids: CASSLSFRGEERSTDTQYF.

This clonotype was seen a few times. In DNA form, the CDR3 reads TGTGCCAGCAGCGTAGACAGGGGCGGCACCGGGGAGCTGTTTTTT. It translates to CASSVDRGGTGELFF. The chain has TRBV2 and TRBJ2-2; TRBD1 matches 8 bases. V dropped 6 bases and J dropped 4; count of bases not matched to a gene: 7. The CDR3 runs to 15 residues. The germline V gene has CDR1 SNHLY and CDR2 FYNNEI.

There are a few counts of this clonotype. In DNA, the CDR3 is TGTGCCAGCAGCGTACGAGCGTATAGCACAGATACGCAGTATTTT. It codes for CASSVRAYSTDTQYF. The chain is built from TRBV9 and TRBJ2-3; D gene uncertain. The germline V gene encodes CDR1 SGDLS and CDR2 YYNGEE. The CDR3 extends over 15 amino acids. V dropped 1 base and J dropped 0 bases, with 9 bases sitting between them.

The V and J genes are TRBV2 and TRBJ1-4; TRBD1 matches at 8 bases. Germline V gene sequence: CDR1 SNHLY, CDR2 FYNNEI. The CDR3 is 13 amino acids. V shed 7 bases and J 5 bases; nucleotides not matched to a gene: 3. The CDR3 nucleotides are TGTGCCAGCATGAGGACAGGGAATGAAAAACTGTTTTTT. It specifies CASMRTGNEKLFF. The whole variable domain, remainder taken from reference TRBV2 and TRBJ1-4, is EPEVTQTPSHQVTQMGQEVILRCVPISNHLYFYWYRQILGQKVEFLVSFYNNEISEKSEIFDDQFSVERPDGSNFTLKIRSTKLEDSAMYFCASMRTGNEKLFFGSGTQLSVL.